This T cell receptor (beta chain) was profiled in a study of identical twins. Germline values: CDR1 SGHVS, CDR2 FQNEAQ. V dropped 5 bases and J dropped 6; count of bases not matched to a gene: 16. The CDR3 has 17 residues. Study-level points and caveats: Memory repertoires lacked the insertion deficit that abundant cord blood beta clonotypes showed. For out-of-frame beta sequences, excess twin sharing was weaker. Low generation-probability sequences were in excess among twin-shared out-of-frame alpha sequences.

This clonotype came up a few times. What it recognizes is unknown. A universal primer site arose from template switching, and cDNA bore unique molecular identifiers. From the 5' RACE reads, TCRdb called clonotypes with MiXCR, one entry per CDR3 protein. This table holds around 240,000 distinct CDR3 sequences, about 10% found once. This clonotype was sampled from a man aged 45-65 years in good health. Specimen: memory T cells sorted from blood. The chain combines TRBV7-8 with TRBJ2-1, with 7 nucleotides matching TRBD1. CDR3 in DNA: TGTGCCAGCAGCCCCCGCCAGACAGGGTTTAAGGGCAATGAGCAGTTCTTC. Amino acids: CASSPRQTGFKGNEQFF.